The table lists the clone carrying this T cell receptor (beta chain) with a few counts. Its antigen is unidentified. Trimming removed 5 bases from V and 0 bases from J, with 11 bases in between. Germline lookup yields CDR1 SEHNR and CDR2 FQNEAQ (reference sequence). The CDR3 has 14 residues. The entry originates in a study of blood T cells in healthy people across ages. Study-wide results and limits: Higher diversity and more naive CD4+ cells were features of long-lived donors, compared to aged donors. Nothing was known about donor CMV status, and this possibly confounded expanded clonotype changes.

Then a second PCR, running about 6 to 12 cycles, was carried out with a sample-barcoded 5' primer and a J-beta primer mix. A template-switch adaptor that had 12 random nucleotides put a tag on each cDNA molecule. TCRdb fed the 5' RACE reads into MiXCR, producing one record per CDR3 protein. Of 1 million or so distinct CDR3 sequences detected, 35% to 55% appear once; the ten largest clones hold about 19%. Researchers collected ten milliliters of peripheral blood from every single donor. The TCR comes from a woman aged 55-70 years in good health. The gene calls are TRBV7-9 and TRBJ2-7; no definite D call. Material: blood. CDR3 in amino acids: CASSIGRYSYEQYF. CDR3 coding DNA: TGTGCCAGCAGCATTGGACGTTACTCCTACGAGCAGTACTTC.